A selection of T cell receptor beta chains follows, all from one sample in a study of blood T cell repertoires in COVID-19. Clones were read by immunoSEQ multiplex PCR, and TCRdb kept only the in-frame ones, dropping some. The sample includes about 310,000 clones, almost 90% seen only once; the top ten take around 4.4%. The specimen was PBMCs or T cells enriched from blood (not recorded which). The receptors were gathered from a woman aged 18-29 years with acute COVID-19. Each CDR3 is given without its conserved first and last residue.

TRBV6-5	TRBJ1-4	ASSPWGGFGEKLF
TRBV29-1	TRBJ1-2	SVVRGINGYT
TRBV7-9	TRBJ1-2	ASSLTPGLLMGFYGYT
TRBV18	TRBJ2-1	ASSPRTDNEQF
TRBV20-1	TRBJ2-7	SARDSYEQY
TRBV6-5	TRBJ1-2	ASSDTFLYGYT
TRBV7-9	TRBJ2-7	ASSLASGAPYEQY
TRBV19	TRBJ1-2	ASTPGTPYGYT
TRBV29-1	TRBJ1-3	SGRTGAGNTIY
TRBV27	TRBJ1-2	ASSPREGARGYT
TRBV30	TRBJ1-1	AWSGLRRSAF
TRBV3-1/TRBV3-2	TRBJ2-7	ASSRNRGAYEQY
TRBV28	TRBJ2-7	ASSRTRTAGAYEQY
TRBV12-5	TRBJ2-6	ASGLVLAGQPSSGANVLT
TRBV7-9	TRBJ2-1	ASTPKLAGVYNEQF
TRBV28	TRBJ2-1	ASSFRTSGIGRDNEQF
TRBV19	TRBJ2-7	ASSIQPGLAGGFSYEQY
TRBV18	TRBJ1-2	ASSPPTAGYGYT
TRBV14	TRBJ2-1	ASSHVQGGPNEQF
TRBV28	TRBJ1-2	ASSFTRLDYGYT
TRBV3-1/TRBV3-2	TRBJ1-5	ASSQGGRDQPQH
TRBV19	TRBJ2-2	ASKSLRPTGELF
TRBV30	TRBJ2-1	AWSSPGGRNYNEQF
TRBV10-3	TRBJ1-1	AISSREGTEAF
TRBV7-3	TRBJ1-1	ASSLTYNTEAF
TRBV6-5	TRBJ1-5	ASSYSRGLQPQH
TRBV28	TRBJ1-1	ASSLGLTEAF
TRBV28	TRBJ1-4	ASSLQGSPGKLF
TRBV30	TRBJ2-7	AWSLQGYEQY
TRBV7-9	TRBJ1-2	ASSLAGDLLGYT
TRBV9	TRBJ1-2	ASSPTPGTGGYGYT
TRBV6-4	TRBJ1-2	ASREEAGGFYGYT
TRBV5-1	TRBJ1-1	ASSLATQGEAF
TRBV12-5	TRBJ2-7	ASGSPRLAEYEQY
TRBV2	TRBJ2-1	ASSDPGTYNEQF
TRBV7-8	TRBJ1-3	ASSLVQDSGNTIY
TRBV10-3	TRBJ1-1	AISGEENTEAF
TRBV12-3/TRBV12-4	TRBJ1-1	ASSLSSLRGI
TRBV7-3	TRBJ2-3	ASSPREIVTDTQY
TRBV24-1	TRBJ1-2	ATSDPTLDYGYT
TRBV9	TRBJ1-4	ASSVPGGDEKLF
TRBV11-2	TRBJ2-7	ASSPPGQGAYEQY
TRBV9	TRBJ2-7	ASSVGTGTYEQY
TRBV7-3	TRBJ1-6	ASSLRGRGQSPLH
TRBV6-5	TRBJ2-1	ASSYEGAGEQF
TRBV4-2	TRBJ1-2	ASSQEGYGYT